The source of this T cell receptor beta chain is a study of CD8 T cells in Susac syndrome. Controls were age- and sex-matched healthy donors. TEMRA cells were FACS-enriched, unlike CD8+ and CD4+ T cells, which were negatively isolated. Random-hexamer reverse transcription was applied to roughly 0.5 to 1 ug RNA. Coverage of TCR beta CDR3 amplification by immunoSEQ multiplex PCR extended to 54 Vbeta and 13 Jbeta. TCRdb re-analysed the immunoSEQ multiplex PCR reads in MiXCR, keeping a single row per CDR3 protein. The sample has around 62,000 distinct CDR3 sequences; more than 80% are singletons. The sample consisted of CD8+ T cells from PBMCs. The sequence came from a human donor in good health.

The DNA of the CDR3 is TGTGCCACCAGCGCCGACAGGGGGGGGAATCAGCCCCAGCATTTT. This codes for CATSADRGGNQPQHF. The chain couples TRBV15 to TRBJ1-5; 9 bases agree with TRBD1. The V segment lost 5 bases and the J segment 4 bases; nucleotides outside the gene matches: 6. The CDR3 covers 15 residues. Germline-derived CDR1 and CDR2 are LNHNV and YYDKDF (reference sequence). Combining the CDR3 with reference TRBV15 and TRBJ1-5 gives the whole variable domain DAMVIQNPRYQVTQFGKPVTLSCSQTLNHNVMYWYQQKSSQAPKLLFHYYDKDFNNEADTPDNFQSRRPNTSFCFLDIRSPGLGDTAMYLCATSADRGGNQPQHFGDGTRLSIL.